One sample yielded the 32 T cell receptor beta chains listed below, sequenced in a study of Graves' ophthalmopathy and Graves' hyperthyroidism. Amplification of the TCR beta CDR3 regions used RNA transcripts (as template). Second-round multiplex PCR came after first-round RT-PCR with HTBI primers. Each CDR3 protein gets one entry after TCRdb re-called the multiplex PCR reads with MiXCR. The table shows around 1,000,000 distinct CDR3 sequences, with about 35% occurring only once. Sequences were obtained from peripheral blood or thyroid tissue (not recorded which). The receptors derive from an adult man with Graves' hyperthyroidism.

This clonotype was detected ten times or more. The chain uses TRBV12-3 or TRBV12-4 and TRBJ1-4; TRBD1 matches at 7 bases. V lost 5 bases to trimming and J lost 5 bases; unmatched junction nucleotides: 8. The CDR3 is made up of 15 amino acids. The CDR3 spells CASSPMGQLNEKLFF. The CDR3 DNA reads as TGTGCCAGCAGTCCGATGGGACAGCTAAATGAAAAACTGTTTTTT.

Comment on this clonotype: At one boundary the junction diverges from the germline segment, which might be a read error. This chain uses TRBV19 with TRBJ2-7, with 7 bases fitting TRBD1. This CDR3 contains 17 residues. Germline CDR1 is LNHDA and CDR2 is SQIVND (reference sequence). CDR3 in amino acids: CASSIASTGDRYYEQYF. As DNA, the CDR3 is TGTGCCAGCAGTATAGCTAGTACAGGGGACAGATACTACGAGCAGTACTTC.

This clonotype was seen ten or more times. The J gene is TRBJ2-7, the V gene TRBV7-2; D not resolved. Between the trimmed V and J ends, which lost 1 base and 2 bases, there was a span of 9 bases. CDR3 length: 14 amino acids. The germline V gene has CDR1 SGHTA and CDR2 FQGNSA. The CDR3 loop reads CASSLGVGPYEQYF. CDR3 nucleotides: TGTGCCAGCAGCTTAGGGGTAGGGCCCTACGAGCAGTACTTC.

This clonotype was seen a single time. An end of the junction differs from the germline gene, which may be a read error. The chain employs TRBV7-2 and TRBJ1-5; D is unresolved. The CDR3 spans 19 residues. Germline V gene data show CDR1 as SGHTA and CDR2 as FQGNSA. The CDR3 loop is CASSQDLSRNYGGNQPQHF. The CDR3 coding sequence is TGCGCCAGCAGCCAAGATCTGTCCAGGAATTACGGGGGCAATCAGCCCCAGCATTTT.

The gene calls are TRBV6-5 and TRBJ1-1; 9 bases fit TRBD1. V lost 4 bases and J lost 5; bases outside the gene matches: 11. This CDR3 is built from 16 residues. The germline V gene has CDR1 MNHEY and CDR2 SVGAGI. The CDR3 DNA sequence: TGTGCCAGCAGTTTCTCGAAGGGACAGGGTCGAACTGAAGCTTTCTTT. Its translation: CASSFSKGQGRTEAFF.

V gene TRBV4-1 combines with J gene TRBJ2-7, with D possibly being TRBD2 (6 bases). V lost 4 bases and J lost 7, with 17 bases in between. The CDR3 is 14 residues long. CDR1 and CDR2 (germline): MGHRA, YSYEKL. For the CDR3, the DNA is TGCGCCAGCAGCCCCAGCTACCCGGGGAGGGAGCAGTACTTC. Its protein is CASSPSYPGREQYF.

This clonotype was counted at least ten times. The chain combines TRBV12-3 or TRBV12-4 with TRBJ1-6, with D possibly TRBD1 on 5 matching bases. V was trimmed by 4 bases and J by 7 bases, leaving 14 bases between them. The CDR3 has 15 residues. The CDR3 nucleotides are TGTGCCAGCAGTTACCGGGGGTCGGCCAATTCACCCCTCCACTTT. It codes for CASSYRGSANSPLHF.

V and J are TRBV6-2 or TRBV6-3 and TRBJ1-1; D gene ambiguous. With 4 bases removed from V and 8 bases from J, the gap between germline ends came to 8 bases. Germline assignment: CDR1 MNHEY and CDR2 SVGEGT. The CDR3 has 11 residues. CDR3 bases: TGTGCCAGCAGTTCTTTCGGGGAAGCTTTCTTT. Its translation is CASSSFGEAFF.

The rearrangement links TRBV25-1 to TRBJ2-7; the D is unclear. This CDR3 comprises 18 residues. Trimming removed 11 bases from V and 2 bases from J, with 31 bases in between. CDR1 and CDR2 (germline): MGHDK, SYGVNS. The CDR3 protein is CAWSVSPTMASGTYEQYF. The CDR3 DNA follows: TGTGCCTGGAGTGTATCCCCTACTATGGCGTCAGGAACCTACGAGCAGTACTTC.

The table lists this clonotype with many counts. The rearrangement links TRBV10-3 to TRBJ1-3; weak D call: TRBD1 (5 bases). V gave up 8 bases and J gave up 4 bases, with 12 bases separating them. Germline CDR1 reads ENHRY; CDR2 reads SYGVKD. CDR3 size: 13 residues. DNA for the CDR3: TGTGCCATCGGGGCAGATTTGGGAAACACCATATATTTT. It specifies CAIGADLGNTIYF.

This clonotype was seen at least ten times. The chain carries TRBV20-1 and TRBJ1-2; D remains unclear. Looked up from germline, CDR1 is DFQATT and CDR2 is SNEGSKA (reference sequence). V lost 4 bases and J lost 1, with 10 bases in between. The length of the CDR3 is 13 residues. The CDR3: CSAIPGSNYGYTF. The CDR3, as DNA: TGCAGTGCTATCCCTGGGAGTAACTATGGCTACACCTTC.

The table lists this clonotype with many counts. V is TRBV7-2 and J is TRBJ1-1; a weak D match, TRBD1 (5 bases). CDR3 length: 10 amino acids. Germline V lookup: CDR1 SGHTA, CDR2 FQGNSA. V was pared by 4 bases and J by 10 bases, with 7 bases between. The CDR3 region is CASSSRVAFF. CDR3 in DNA: TGTGCCAGCAGCTCCAGGGTAGCTTTCTTT. The full variable domain, its missing parts supplied by reference TRBV7-2 and TRBJ1-1, is GAGVSQSPSNKVTEKGKDVELRCDPISGHTALYWYRQSLGQGLEFLIYFQGNSAPDKSGLPSDRFSAERTGGSVSTLTIQRTQQEDSAVYLCASSSRVAFFGQGTRLTVV.

This clonotype was counted many times. J is TRBJ1-5 and V is TRBV20-1, with D uncertain. The germline V gene encodes CDR1 DFQATT and CDR2 SNEGSKA (reference sequence). This CDR3 spans 13 amino acids. Trimming cost V 2 bases and J 0 bases, with 5 bases left between them. The chain's CDR3 is CSARQDSNQPQHF. The CDR3 nucleotides read TGCAGTGCTAGACAGGATAGCAATCAGCCCCAGCATTTT.

V usage is TRBV6-1 and J usage is TRBJ2-7; TRBD1 agrees at 8 bases. The CDR3 contains 13 residues. Trimming took 10 bases from V and 6 from J; bases not matched to a gene: 11. CDR1 and CDR2 from the germline V gene are MNHNS and SASEGT. CDR3 coding DNA: TGTGCCACCCGGACAGGGTTCATCCTCGAGCAGTACTTC. This sequence encodes CATRTGFILEQYF.

There are a few counts of this clonotype. This chain links TRBV2 with TRBJ1-1; a possible D gene is TRBD1 (6 bases). The CDR3 runs to 15 residues. With 5 bases removed from V and 3 bases from J, the gap between germline ends came to 16 bases. Germline CDR1 and CDR2: SNHLY and FYNNEI. CDR3 region: CASSPTPTGHTEAFF. The CDR3 DNA reads TGTGCCAGCAGTCCGACCCCCACAGGGCACACTGAAGCTTTCTTT.

The chain links TRBV28 to TRBJ2-7, with D maybe TRBD2 (6 bases). Per the germline V gene, CDR1 is MDHEN and CDR2 is SYDVKM. The CDR3 contains 14 residues. V lost 8 bases and J 5 bases, leaving 19 bases between the germline ends. The CDR3: CASRMRRGSHEQYF. The CDR3 nucleotides are TGTGCCAGCCGGATGCGGAGGGGTTCCCACGAGCAGTACTTC.

This clonotype was seen at least ten times. This rearrangement joins TRBV9 to TRBJ1-5; D gene uncertain. The CDR3 loop spans 14 amino acids. Deletions cut 1 base from V and 5 bases from J, with 10 bases between. CDR1 SGDLS and CDR2 YYNGEE come from the germline V gene. The CDR3 protein is CASSVNGLHQPQHF. The CDR3 DNA follows: TGTGCCAGCAGCGTAAACGGGTTGCATCAGCCCCAGCATTTT.

This clonotype was detected once. The V call is TRBV10-3, the J call TRBJ1-1, with a possible D match to TRBD1 (6 bases). Between the trimmed V and J ends, which lost 4 bases and 1 base, there was a span of 13 bases. This CDR3 has 15 residues. Germline CDR1 ENHRY, CDR2 SYGVKD. The CDR3 nucleotides are TGTGCCATCAGTGGGGGCCGGGACACGAACACTGAAGCTTTCTTT. It translates to CAISGGRDTNTEAFF.

This clonotype was detected many times. V and J are TRBV20-1 and TRBJ1-2, with D maybe TRBD1 (5 bases). This CDR3 comprises 15 residues. V lost 3 bases and J lost 2, with 16 bases in between. Germline V lookup: CDR1 DFQATT, CDR2 SNEGSKA (reference sequence). The CDR3 region has the DNA TGCAGTGCTAGGTCCGGACGGGAGGGGAACTATGGCTACACCTTC. As protein: CSARSGREGNYGYTF.

This clonotype has a handful of counts. The chain has TRBV7-6 and TRBJ1-2, with TRBD1 as a possible D gene (6 bases). Trimming cost V 0 bases and J 8 bases, with 13 bases left between them. Germline CDR1 reads SGHVS; CDR2 reads FNYEAQ. This CDR3 has 14 residues. CDR3 in DNA: TGTGCCAGCAGCTTAGCAGGCGGGGGGCAAGGCTACACCTTC. Its protein is CASSLAGGGQGYTF.

This clonotype was observed at least ten times. V is TRBV2 and J is TRBJ1-5; D remains ambiguous. Germline CDR1 SNHLY, CDR2 FYNNEI. This CDR3 region has 13 residues. The germline V and J ends were trimmed by 7 bases and 4 bases, with 11 bases remaining between them. CDR3 amino acids: CASIGIRNQPQHF. CDR3 nucleotides: TGTGCCAGCATTGGGATACGGAATCAGCCCCAGCATTTT.

Notes on this clonotype: This clone may be a read error of a much larger clone one base away. The chain carries TRBV19 and TRBJ1-2; D unclear. V lost 0 bases and J lost 6, with 8 bases in between. Germline assignment: CDR1 LNHDA and CDR2 SQIVND (reference sequence). CDR3 length: 13 amino acids. CDR3 residues: CASSIDKTDGYTF. In DNA form, the CDR3 reads TGTGCCAGTAGTATAGACAAGACGGATGGCTACACCTTC.

This clonotype has ten or more counts. CDR3 DNA: TGTGCCAGCAGAACTAGCGGCTCCTACGAGCAGTACTTC. Amino acids: CASRTSGSYEQYF. The rearrangement uses TRBV6-5 and TRBJ2-7; the match to TRBD2 covers 8 bases. J gave up 0 bases and V 6 bases, and 1 base lay outside the gene matches. This CDR3 is built from 13 residues. Looked up from germline, CDR1 is MNHEY and CDR2 is SVGAGI.

This clonotype has a count of ten or more. This chain joins TRBV7-8 and TRBJ2-2, with TRBD2 matching over 8 bases. Germline CDR1 SGHVS, CDR2 FQNEAQ. Unmatched junction bases numbered 7, after V lost 5 bases and J lost 5 bases. The CDR3 has 15 residues. Here the CDR3 DNA reads TGTGCCAGCAGCCCACCGGGGGGGCTGACCGGGGAGCTGTTTTTT. Translation: CASSPPGGLTGELFF.

The chain couples TRBV25-1 to TRBJ1-6; 9 positions agree with TRBD1. The CDR3 sequence is 15 residues long. Germline V gene data show CDR1 as MGHDK and CDR2 as SYGVNS. The V and J ends lost 2 bases and 10 bases, in that order; junction bases with no gene match: 6. The CDR3 DNA reads as TGTGCCAGCAGTGAAGGGGACAGGGCTCGGTCACCCCTCCACTTT. This encodes CASSEGDRARSPLHF. Complete variable domain (other parts from reference TRBV25-1 and TRBJ1-6): EADIYQTPRYLVIGTGKKITLECSQTMGHDKMYWYQQDPGMELHLIHYSYGVNSTEKGDLSSESTVSRIRTEHFPLTLESARPSHTSQYLCASSEGDRARSPLHFGNGTRLTVT.

This clonotype has a handful of counts. The rearrangement uses TRBV12-3 or TRBV12-4 and TRBJ1-6; 8 bases are a match to TRBD1. There are 16 residues in the CDR3. V dropped 4 bases and J dropped 10; count of bases not matched to a gene: 12. The CDR3 coding sequence is TGTGCCAGCAGTTGGTCAGGACAGGGAGGAAGGTCACCCCTCCACTTT. It yields the protein CASSWSGQGGRSPLHF.

This clonotype was observed at least ten times. The chain links TRBV29-1 to TRBJ2-5; 7 bases fit TRBD1. Losses at the gene ends were 0 bases for V and 2 bases for J; bases not matched to a gene: 9. The length of the CDR3 is 16 residues. Germline CDR1 is SQVTM and CDR2 is ANQGSEA. The CDR3: CSVEDRTGRRQETQYF. Here the CDR3 DNA reads TGCAGCGTTGAAGACCGGACAGGCCGGCGGCAAGAGACCCAGTACTTC.

This clonotype was seen many times. The V and J genes are TRBV12-3 or TRBV12-4 and TRBJ1-5; D not resolved. The CDR3 sequence is 13 residues long. V was pared by 6 bases and J by 4 bases, with 10 bases between. The CDR3 bases are TGTGCCAGCAGCAGGATGGGGAATCAGCCCCAGCATTTT. It yields the protein CASSRMGNQPQHF.

This clonotype was recorded many times. The chain employs TRBV7-2 and TRBJ2-5; weak D call: TRBD1 (7 bases). The CDR3 is made up of 13 amino acids. Trimming removed 4 bases at V and 5 bases at J, with 11 bases between. Germline-derived CDR1 and CDR2 are SGHTA and FQGNSA. This CDR3 is CASSSGGTETQYF. DNA for the CDR3: TGTGCCAGCAGCTCAGGGGGGACGGAGACCCAGTACTTC.

This rearrangement joins TRBV7-9 to TRBJ1-4; TRBD1 might be the D (6 bases). Trimming took 4 bases from V and 5 from J, leaving 14 bases between them. Germline V gene data show CDR1 as SEHNR and CDR2 as FQNEAQ (reference sequence). This CDR3 comprises 15 residues. In DNA, the CDR3 is TGTGCCAGCAGCTCCACGACAGGCCCAAATGAAAAACTGTTTTTT. It yields the protein CASSSTTGPNEKLFF.

This clonotype occurred many times. The chain has TRBV6-5 and TRBJ1-5, with unresolved D. The germline CDR1 and CDR2 sequences are MNHEY and SVGAGI. Trimming took 3 bases from V and 5 from J, leaving 8 bases between them. The CDR3 has 13 residues. CDR3 DNA: TGTGCCAGCAGTTATAACTCCCATCAGCCCCAGCATTTT. It encodes CASSYNSHQPQHF.

The rearrangement uses TRBV11-3 and TRBJ2-7; D is perhaps TRBD1 (6 bases). The CDR3 has 15 amino acids. The germline V gene has CDR1 SGHNT and CDR2 YENEEA. Trimming took 5 bases from V and 4 from J, leaving 18 bases between them. The DNA of the CDR3 is TGTGCCAGCAGCCACGGGTTGACAGGAGTTTACGAGCAGTACTTC. The encoded protein is CASSHGLTGVYEQYF.